Listed here is a single T cell receptor beta chain. Those who participated ranged in age from roughly 18 to 100 years and resided in 20 to 25 US areas. Participant reports of clinical history set cohort assignment. These data originate in a study of blood T cell repertoires in COVID-19. Deletions cut 3 bases from V and 2 bases from J, with 13 bases between. The CDR3 covers 15 residues. Germline loops: CDR1 KGHSH, CDR2 LQKENI. Assay used: immunoSEQ multiplex PCR; TCRdb lists only in-frame clones, some missing. There are some 270,000 clones in the sample; 70% to 90% occur only once, and 3.5% to 4.5% lies in the top ten.

The source of this sequence is a woman in her thirties who had recovered from COVID-19. This sequence joins TRBV18 and TRBJ2-5; D may be TRBD2 (5 bases). Source material: PBMCs or T cells enriched from blood (not recorded which). The CDR3 is CASSPRSGEQETQYF. For the CDR3, the DNA is TGTGCCAGCTCACCCCGTTCCGGGGAACAAGAGACCCAGTACTTC. The entire variable domain, with the rest obtained from reference TRBV18 and TRBJ2-5, is as follows: NAGVMQNPRHLVRRRGQEARLRCSPMKGHSHVYWYRQLPEEGLKFMVYLQKENIIDESGMPKERFSAEFPKEGPSILRIQQVVRGDSAAYFCASSPRSGEQETQYFGPGTRLLVL.